This TCR beta chain comes out of a study of cytomegalovirus exposure and HLA in healthy donors. Study outcomes and limitations: Prior analysis indicated that the majority of TCR beta V segments exhibited productivity approximately 87% or approximately 30% of the time. Follow-up analysis later connected one missense variant in DCLRE1C with trimming of TCR beta V- and J-genes.

A multiplex PCR was run with 60 Vbeta primers and 13 Jbeta primers. The assay was immunoSEQ multiplex PCR, and TCRdb's table has in-frame clones only and misses some. The sample gives fewer than 120,000 clones, more than 70% of which show up once; over 2.5% is in the top ten. Germline CDR1 reads SNHLY; CDR2 reads FYNNEI. This CDR3 contains 12 residues. With 4 bases removed from V and 7 bases from J, the gap between germline ends came to 9 bases. A remark on this clone: Its antigen is undetermined.

The rearrangement links TRBV2 to TRBJ2-3, with D tentatively TRBD2 (5 bases). The sample comprised PBMCs. The sequence was collected from a woman aged 55-69 years in good health and CMV-seropositive. CDR3 nucleotides: TGTGCCAGCAGTGTACTAGAATATACGCAGTATTTT. It specifies CASSVLEYTQYF.